Listed here are 27 T cell receptor beta chains from one sample, sequenced in a study of CD4+ T cells in melanoma. Profiled with immunoSEQ multiplex PCR; TCRdb holds only in-frame clones, not every one. The profile covers about 7,200 clones, with roughly three quarters appearing a single time and around 30% taken by the ten largest. Specimen: cells from a culture (not recorded whether cultured in vitro). The receptors were sampled from a human donor with melanoma.

This clone has just a few counts. Here the CDR3 DNA reads TGTGCCTGCGCTGGGCAGGGTCTCTACGAGCAGTACTTC. Translation gives CACAGQGLYEQYF. The J gene is TRBJ2-7, the V gene TRBV30; possible D gene TRBD1, 5 bases. The CDR3 totals 13 residues. The germline V and J ends were trimmed by 6 bases and 3 bases, with 15 bases remaining between them. The germline gives CDR1 GTSNPN, CDR2 SVGIG (reference sequence).

This clone was seen a handful of times. CDR3 sequence reads: CASSLAANTEAFF. The CDR3 DNA reads as TGTGCCAGCAGCTTAGCGGCGAACACTGAAGCTTTCTTT. This chain joins TRBV7-8 and TRBJ1-1; no definite D call. The CDR3 extends over 13 amino acids. Germline V lookup: CDR1 SGHVS, CDR2 FQNEAQ. The V and J ends lost 0 bases and 1 base respectively, with 3 bases between them.

This clone appeared a few times. This chain links TRBV10-3 with TRBJ1-2, with D unresolved. The CDR3 is made up of 17 amino acids. The germline V and J ends were trimmed by 0 bases and 4 bases, with 18 bases remaining between them. Germline V gene data show CDR1 as ENHRY and CDR2 as SYGVKD. The CDR3 bases are TGTGCCATCAGTGAGTCGTCTCTAACCGCGGAGGGCTATGGCTACACCTTC. Protein: CAISESSLTAEGYGYTF.

This clone is deemed medium-sized. This chain uses TRBV5-5 with TRBJ1-1; D uncertain. Germline V gives CDR1 SGHKS, CDR2 YYEKEE (reference sequence). CDR3 length: 11 residues. Trimming left V 5 bases short and J 5 bases short, with 7 bases between. CDR3: CASRWGTEAFF. As DNA, the CDR3 is TGTGCCAGCAGATGGGGAACTGAAGCTTTCTTT. Based on the CDR3 plus reference TRBV5-5 and TRBJ1-1, the full variable domain is DAGVTQSPTHLIKTRGQQVTLRCSPISGHKSVSWYQQVLGQGPQFIFQYYEKEERGRGNFPDRFSARQFPNYSSELNVNALLLGDSALYLCASRWGTEAFFGQGTRLTVV.

This clone has only a few counts. This chain connects TRBV18 to TRBJ1-6; 8 bases fit TRBD1. Unmatched junction bases numbered 6, after V lost 4 bases and J lost 7 bases. Germline loops: CDR1 KGHSH, CDR2 LQKENI. The CDR3 is made up of 15 amino acids. The CDR3 bases are TGTGCCAGCTCACGGGCCGGGACAGGCAATTCACCCCTCCACTTT. Translation gives CASSRAGTGNSPLHF.

CDR3 nucleotides: TGTGCCAGCAGCCAGACAGGGGGCTATGGCTACACCTTC. The encoded protein is CASSQTGGYGYTF. The gene calls are TRBV6-6 and TRBJ1-2, with TRBD1 identical over 9 bases. The V gene end was trimmed by 6 bases and the J gene end by 4 bases; junction bases not matched to a gene: 3. From germline, CDR1 is MNHNY and CDR2 SVGAGI (reference sequence). The CDR3 has 13 residues.

This clone was picked up a small number of times. This chain connects TRBV5-5 to TRBJ1-2; the D is unclear. Germline loops: CDR1 SGHKS, CDR2 YYEKEE (reference sequence). Trimming cost V 7 bases and J 4 bases, with 11 bases left between them. The CDR3 extends over 12 amino acids. The CDR3 DNA reads TGTGCCAGCTTTGACTGGATCTATGGCTACACCTTC. Residues: CASFDWIYGYTF.

The chain uses TRBV3-1 (or the pseudogene TRBV3-2) and TRBJ1-4; TRBD1 might be the D (5 bases). V lost 1 base to trimming and J lost 7 bases, with 13 bases between them. The CDR3 extends over 15 amino acids. Germline CDR1 and CDR2: LGHDT and YNNKEL (reference sequence). The CDR3, as DNA: TGTGCCAGCAGCCAAGTTTCGGGGGTGGTTGAAAAACTGTTTTTT. It specifies CASSQVSGVVEKLFF.

The CDR3 loop is CASTPGFPAFF. DNA of the CDR3: TGTGCCAGCACCCCAGGGTTTCCAGCTTTCTTT. The rearrangement joins TRBV2 to TRBJ1-1; D possibly corresponds to TRBD1 (5 bases). V was pared by 7 bases and J by 10 bases, with 13 bases between. Germline CDR1 SNHLY, CDR2 FYNNEI. This CDR3 has 11 amino acids.

CDR3 sequence reads: CASRFGGGISSYNEQFF. The CDR3 DNA reads as TGTGCCAGTAGATTTGGGGGGGGTATAAGCTCCTACAATGAGCAGTTCTTC. This chain links TRBV19 with TRBJ2-1; 7 bases agree with TRBD2. Germline-derived CDR1 and CDR2 are LNHDA and SQIVND (reference sequence). V dropped 6 bases and J dropped 0; count of bases not matched to a gene: 11. This CDR3 contains 17 residues.

This chain links TRBV27 with TRBJ2-1; 7 bases match TRBD2. The CDR3 totals 16 residues. Trimming cost V 3 bases and J 2 bases; bases outside gene matches: 7. In germline, CDR1 is MNHEY, CDR2 SMNVEV (reference sequence). The CDR3 reads CASSFTRGLTYNEQFF. Here the CDR3 DNA reads TGTGCCAGCAGTTTCACCCGGGGACTAACCTACAATGAGCAGTTCTTC.

This clone is medium-sized by share. V gene TRBV9 combines with J gene TRBJ2-7; 10 nucleotides line up with TRBD1. The CDR3 is made up of 16 amino acids. CDR1 is SGDLS and CDR2 is YYNGEE in the germline V gene. Trimming at V came to 4 bases and at J to 0 bases, leaving 7 bases not matched to a gene. The CDR3 spells CASSSDRGPGSYEQYF. The CDR3 DNA sequence: TGTGCCAGCAGCTCCGACAGGGGGCCAGGCTCCTACGAGCAGTACTTC.

V is TRBV20-1 and J is TRBJ1-1; no definite D call. Trimming shortened V by 6 bases and J by 10 bases, and 15 bases separated the two germline ends. The CDR3 runs to 11 residues. In germline, CDR1 is DFQATT, CDR2 SNEGSKA (reference sequence). The CDR3 sequence: CSAGGEGRAFF. The CDR3 DNA reads as TGCAGTGCAGGTGGGGAAGGTCGAGCTTTCTTT.

This clone was detected once. This chain joins TRBV6-2 or TRBV6-3 and TRBJ1-1; 9 bases line up with TRBD1. Looked up from germline, CDR1 is MNHEY and CDR2 is SVGEGT. Trimming cost V 1 base and J 3 bases; bases outside gene matches: 6. CDR3 length: 16 amino acids. DNA of the CDR3: TGTGCCAGCAGTTACTTACCGGGACAGGGAGACACTGAAGCTTTCTTT. As protein: CASSYLPGQGDTEAFF.

This clone was observed a few times. The rearrangement uses TRBV6-1 and TRBJ2-1; TRBD1 aligns across 10 bases. Trimming at V came to 0 bases and at J to 14 bases, leaving 10 bases not matched to a gene. Germline CDR1 reads MNHNS; CDR2 reads SASEGT. The CDR3 length is 15 residues. CDR3 sequence (DNA): TGTGCCAGCAGTGAAGCCGGGACAGGGGTGGTGGAAAAGTTCTTC. It yields the protein CASSEAGTGVVEKFF.

This clone was seen a few times. The gene calls are TRBV11-2 and TRBJ1-5; D is possibly TRBD1 (5 bases). Per germline, CDR1 SGHAT and CDR2 FQNNGV. This CDR3 comprises 14 residues. Trimming shortened V by 1 base and J by 4 bases, and 8 bases separated the two germline ends. CDR3 bases: TGTGCCAGCAGCTTAGGACAGACTAATCAGCCCCAGCATTTT. It is translated as CASSLGQTNQPQHF. Based on the CDR3 plus reference TRBV11-2 and TRBJ1-5, the full variable domain is EAGVAQSPRYKIIEKRQSVAFWCNPISGHATLYWYQQILGQGPKLLIQFQNNGVVDDSQLPKDRFSAERLKGVDSTLKIQPAKLEDSAVYLCASSLGQTNQPQHFGDGTRLSIL.

The rearrangement links TRBV5-1 to TRBJ2-7; 8 nucleotides line up with TRBD1. The trim removed 4 bases at V and 6 bases at J, leaving 9 bases unmatched. The CDR3 totals 14 residues. Germline V gives CDR1 SGHRS, CDR2 YFSETQ. This chain's CDR3 is CASSRQGTLGEQYF. In DNA form, the CDR3 reads TGCGCCAGCAGCCGACAGGGGACGTTAGGCGAGCAGTACTTC.

The chain recombines TRBV7-9 with TRBJ2-3; D is unresolved. V was clipped by 3 bases and J by 5 bases, with 15 bases between them. The CDR3 contains 15 residues. Germline V gene data show CDR1 as SEHNR and CDR2 as FQNEAQ (reference sequence). CDR3 loop: CASSLDASFGDTQYF. CDR3 nucleotides: TGTGCCAGCAGCTTGGACGCCAGCTTTGGAGATACGCAGTATTTT.

The gene calls are TRBV7-3 and TRBJ2-2; D is ambiguous. This CDR3 spans 14 amino acids. Germline CDR1 reads SGHTA; CDR2 reads FQGTGA. V was cut by 2 bases and J by 2 bases, with 6 bases left in between. As DNA, the CDR3 is TGTGCCAGCAGCTTAGTAGCTAACACCGGGGAGCTGTTTTTT. Translation: CASSLVANTGELFF.

This clone came up once. The chain uses TRBV3-1 (or the pseudogene TRBV3-2) and TRBJ2-7; 11 bases match TRBD2. The CDR3 loop spans 15 amino acids. V was pared by 2 bases and J by 4 bases, with 4 bases of the junction left unmatched. The germline gives CDR1 LGHDT, CDR2 YNNKEL (reference sequence). The CDR3 DNA sequence: TGTGCCAGCAGCCAAAGCCCTAGCGGGGGGTACGAGCAGTACTTC. This sequence encodes CASSQSPSGGYEQYF.

The table lists this clone with a few counts. V and J are TRBV7-6 and TRBJ2-5, with D perhaps assigned TRBD1 or TRBD2 (5 bases each). CDR1 is SGHVS, CDR2 FNYEAQ, per germline. V lost 5 bases, J lost 0 bases, and 7 bases lay in between. The CDR3 length is 13 residues. The CDR3 DNA reads as TGTGCCAGCAGCAGGGGACACCAAGAGACCCAGTACTTC. Protein product: CASSRGHQETQYF.

The chain couples TRBV5-4 to TRBJ1-6; no clear D. This CDR3 is 14 amino acids long. Germline V gene sequence: CDR1 SGHNT, CDR2 YYREEE (reference sequence). V was shortened by 4 bases and J by 6 bases, with 11 bases between the two germline ends. The CDR3 nucleotides are TGTGCCAGCAGCCCACCAGGACTTAATTCACCCCTCCACTTT. Its translation: CASSPPGLNSPLHF.

This rearrangement joins TRBV7-2 to TRBJ2-7; 7 bases line up with TRBD1. V was pared by 2 bases and J by 3 bases, with 1 base of the junction left unmatched. Germline loops: CDR1 SGHTA, CDR2 FQGNSA. CDR3 length: 13 amino acids. The DNA for the CDR3 is TGTGCCAGCAGCTTATACAGGGGCTACGAGCAGTACTTC. This encodes CASSLYRGYEQYF.

Relative to its sample, this clone is medium-sized (0.01 to 0.1%). The V call is TRBV6-5, the J call TRBJ2-7; no reliable D call. Trimming pared 5 bases from V and 1 base from J, leaving 12 bases between. Germline CDR1 MNHEY, CDR2 SVGAGI. The CDR3 totals 14 residues. CDR3 coding DNA: TGTGCCAGCAGTCGTGACTCCTTTTCCTACGAGCAGTACTTC. Translation: CASSRDSFSYEQYF.

The chain couples TRBV7-2 to TRBJ1-2, with 8 bases fitting TRBD1. V was clipped by 1 base and J by 6 bases; unmatched bases: 10. Germline V gene sequence: CDR1 SGHTA, CDR2 FQGNSA. The CDR3 loop spans 16 amino acids. CDR3 sequence reads: CASSLVSGQGLDGYTF. The CDR3 DNA follows: TGTGCCAGCAGCTTAGTAAGCGGACAGGGTTTAGATGGCTACACCTTC.

This clone came up a few times. The V call is TRBV2, the J call TRBJ1-1; a weak D match, TRBD1 (6 bases). Trimming shortened V by 3 bases and J by 5 bases, and 10 bases separated the two germline ends. The CDR3 loop spans 13 amino acids. Looked up from germline, CDR1 is SNHLY and CDR2 is FYNNEI. The DNA of the CDR3 is TGTGCCAGCAGTGACACAGGGAGGACTGAAGCTTTCTTT. Translated: CASSDTGRTEAFF.

The chain joins TRBV28 to TRBJ2-5; 7 nucleotides align to TRBD2. Trimming took 6 bases from V and 7 from J; bases not matched to a gene: 5. Germline V gene data show CDR1 as MDHEN and CDR2 as SYDVKM. This CDR3 contains 12 residues. CDR3 coding DNA: TGTGCCAGCAGCACGGGAGGATGGACCCAGTACTTC. This sequence encodes CASSTGGWTQYF.